This T cell receptor beta chain was observed in a study of persistence of HIV-infected CD4 T cells. This clone was seen only a few times. What it binds is not known. The immunoSEQ assay was version 4, run in survey mode. Clones were read by immunoSEQ multiplex PCR, and TCRdb kept only the in-frame ones, dropping some. The sample shows about 36,000 clones, approximately 78% of them seen only once. Overlapping HIV-1 Gag 15-mer peptides at 0.85 to 1 ug per peptide per mL were used. CD40L/CD69 double-negative CD45RO-high memory CD4+ T cells were collected. This receptor was taken from an adult with HIV. The donor label of this sample is uncertain. This material consisted of cultured CD4+ T cells from PBMCs, taken from a patient who received antiretroviral therapy.

The chain's CDR3 is CASRGRSVQETQYF. The CDR3 DNA reads as TGTGCCAGCAGAGGGAGGAGCGTCCAAGAGACCCAGTACTTC. V usage is TRBV27 and J usage is TRBJ2-5, with a weak D call TRBD2 (6 bases). The V end was cut by 6 bases, the J end by 1 base, with 12 bases between. This CDR3 spans 14 amino acids. Germline lookup yields CDR1 MNHEY and CDR2 SMNVEV (reference sequence).